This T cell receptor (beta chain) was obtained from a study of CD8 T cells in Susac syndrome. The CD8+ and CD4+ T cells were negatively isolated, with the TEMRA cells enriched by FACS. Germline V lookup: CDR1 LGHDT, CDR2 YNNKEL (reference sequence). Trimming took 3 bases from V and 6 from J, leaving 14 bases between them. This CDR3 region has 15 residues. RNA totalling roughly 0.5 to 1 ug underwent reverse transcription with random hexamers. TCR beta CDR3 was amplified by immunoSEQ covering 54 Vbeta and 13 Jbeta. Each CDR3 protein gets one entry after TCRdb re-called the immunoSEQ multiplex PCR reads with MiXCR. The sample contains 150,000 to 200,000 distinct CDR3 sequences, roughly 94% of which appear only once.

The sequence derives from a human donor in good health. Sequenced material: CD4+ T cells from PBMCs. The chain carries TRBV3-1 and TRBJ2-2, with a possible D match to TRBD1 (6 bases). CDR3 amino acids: CASSQPGTWSGELFF. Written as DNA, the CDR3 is TGTGCCAGCAGCCAGCCCGGGACATGGTCCGGGGAGCTGTTTTTT.